This T cell receptor (beta chain) was retrieved from a study of OX40 agonist ivuxolimab in advanced cancers. Overall study context: Subjects had a mean age of about 65 years, with a range of about 23 to 79; around 84% were male.

The germline CDR1 and CDR2 sequences are MGHDK and SYGVNS. The CDR3 loop spans 15 amino acids. The V segment lost 8 bases and the J segment 4 bases; nucleotides outside the gene matches: 6. Some clones are missing from TCRdb's copy, which holds only in-frame ones; the method was immunoSEQ multiplex PCR. The repertoire holds some 54,000 clones, 80% to 90% seen once, with approximately 1.2% in the top ten. General study points: The study found that CD8+ T cells averaged more expanded clones than CD4+.

Remarks on this clone: The antigen is not known.

The chain couples TRBV25-1 to TRBJ2-1, with TRBD2 matching 12 bases. This specimen consisted of CD4+ or CD8+ T cells sorted from blood, obtained in a trial of the OX40 agonist ivuxolimab. The TCR originated in an adult with an advanced solid tumor such as melanoma, head and neck, liver or kidney cancer. In nucleotides, the CDR3 is TGTGCCAGCGGACTAGCGGGGCCTTCTTACAATGAGCAGTTCTTC. Its protein product is CASGLAGPSYNEQFF.